This is a list of T cell receptor beta chains from one sample in a study of blood T cell repertoires in COVID-19. Repertoires were generated with immunoSEQ multiplex PCR, while TCRdb's copy carries only in-frame clones and drops some. Here the sample spans about 30,000 clones, 90% to 95% being singletons. Sequences were obtained from peripheral blood. The source is a man aged 55 to 70 with active or convalescent COVID-19. The CDR3 runs from the conserved cysteine through the conserved F or W. D genes are given only for firm matches. Clone size, where shown, is once, few, many, or a class for clones that have expanded.

>-|TRBJ1-1|TRBV3-1/TRBV3-2|-
TGTGCCAGCAGCCAAGATCAGACAGGCGGATACATGAACACTGAAGCTTTCTTT
CASSQDQTGGYMNTEAFF
>-|TRBJ2-2|TRBV12-3/TRBV12-4|-
TGTGCCAGCAGTTTATGGGGAGCCGGGGAGCTGTTTTTT
CASSLWGAGELFF
>-|TRBJ1-1|TRBV19|-
TGTGCCAGTAGTTACAGGGCTCGGGACACTGAAGCTTTCTTT
CASSYRARDTEAFF
>-|TRBJ1-1|TRBV5-8|-
TGTGCCAGCAGCTTGGACGGTTTTATTGAAGCTTTCTTT
CASSLDGFIEAFF
>-|TRBJ1-5|TRBV28|-
TGTGCCAGCAGTTTGGGAACAGGGAATAGTCAGCCCCAGCATTTT
CASSLGTGNSQPQHF
>-|TRBJ1-1|TRBV7-3|TRBD1
TGTGCCAGCAGCCTTGGGACAGCGAACACTGAAGCTTTCTTT
CASSLGTANTEAFF
>-|TRBJ2-5|TRBV7-3|-
TGTGCCAGCAGCTCCCACAGGGAAGAGACCCAGTACTTC
CASSSHREETQYF
>few|TRBJ1-6|TRBV4-1|-
TGCGCCAGCGGGCTTTCACCCCTCCACTTT
CASGLSPLHF
>-|TRBJ2-5|TRBV21-1|-
TGTGCCAGCAGACTACCGGAGAAAGACAGAAAAGAGACCCAGTACTTC
CASRLPEKDRKETQYF
>-|TRBJ1-2|TRBV28|TRBD1
TGTGCCAGCAGACAGGGGCCCACTGGCTACACCTTC
CASRQGPTGYTF
>-|TRBJ1-1|TRBV28|TRBD1
TGTGCCAGCAGTTCAACCGGACAGGGGGCGCTGGACACTGAAGCTTTCTTT
CASSSTGQGALDTEAFF
>-|TRBJ1-1|TRBV19|TRBD1
TGTGCCAGTAGTATAAGGGGGCCCATGAACACTGAAGCTTTCTTT
CASSIRGPMNTEAFF
>-|TRBJ2-1|TRBV5-4|TRBD2
TGTGCCAGCAGCTTTACTAGCGGGAGTAGAGGTGAGCAGTTCTTC
CASSFTSGSRGEQFF
>-|TRBJ2-7|TRBV11-2|-
TGTGCCAGCAGCCTAAACCAACAGATCGAGCAGTACTTC
CASSLNQQIEQYF